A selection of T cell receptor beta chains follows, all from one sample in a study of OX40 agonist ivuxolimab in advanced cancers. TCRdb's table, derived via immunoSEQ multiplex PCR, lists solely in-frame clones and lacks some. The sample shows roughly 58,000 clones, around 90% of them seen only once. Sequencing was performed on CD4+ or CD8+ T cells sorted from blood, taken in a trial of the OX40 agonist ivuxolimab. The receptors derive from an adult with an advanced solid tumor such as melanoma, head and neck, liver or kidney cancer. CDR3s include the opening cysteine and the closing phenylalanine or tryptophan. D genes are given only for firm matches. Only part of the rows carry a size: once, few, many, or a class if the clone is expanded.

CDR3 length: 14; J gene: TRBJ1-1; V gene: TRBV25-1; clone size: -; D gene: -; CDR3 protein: CASSDSGPNTEAFF; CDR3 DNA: TGTGCCAGCAGTGACAGCGGACCGAACACTGAAGCTTTCTTT
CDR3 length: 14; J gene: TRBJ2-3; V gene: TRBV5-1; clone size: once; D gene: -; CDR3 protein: CASSLGLDVDTQYF; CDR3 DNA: TGCGCCAGCAGCTTGGGACTAGACGTAGATACGCAGTATTTT
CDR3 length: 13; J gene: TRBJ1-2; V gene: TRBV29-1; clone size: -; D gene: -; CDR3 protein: CSVFRRDLYGYTF; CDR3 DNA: TGCAGCGTTTTCAGGAGAGACCTCTATGGCTACACCTTC
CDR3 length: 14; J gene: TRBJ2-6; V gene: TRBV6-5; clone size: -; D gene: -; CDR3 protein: CASRVISGANVLTF; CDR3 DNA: TGTGCCAGCAGGGTGATCTCTGGGGCCAACGTCCTGACTTTC
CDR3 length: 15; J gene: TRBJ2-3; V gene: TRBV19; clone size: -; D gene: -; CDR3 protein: CASSTTVDRTDTQYF; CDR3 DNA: TGTGCCAGTAGTACCACAGTGGATCGGACAGATACGCAGTATTTT
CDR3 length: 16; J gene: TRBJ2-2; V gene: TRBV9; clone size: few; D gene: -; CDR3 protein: CASSVGATGNTGELFF; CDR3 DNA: TGTGCCAGCAGCGTAGGGGCTACGGGGAACACCGGGGAGCTGTTTTTT
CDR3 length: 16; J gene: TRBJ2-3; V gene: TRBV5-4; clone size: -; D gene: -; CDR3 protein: CASSFPAGLGTDTQYF; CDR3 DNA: TGTGCCAGCAGCTTTCCGGCGGGGCTTGGGACAGATACGCAGTATTTT
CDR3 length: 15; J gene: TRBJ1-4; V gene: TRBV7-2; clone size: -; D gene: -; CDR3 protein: CASSRGGFQNEKLFF; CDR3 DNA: TGTGCCAGCAGCCGGGGTGGCTTCCAAAATGAAAAACTGTTTTTT
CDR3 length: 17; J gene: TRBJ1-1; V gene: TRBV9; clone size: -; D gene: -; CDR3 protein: CASSVGVGTVRNTEAFF; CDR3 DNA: TGTGCCAGCAGCGTAGGTGTTGGTACAGTCAGGAACACTGAAGCTTTCTTT
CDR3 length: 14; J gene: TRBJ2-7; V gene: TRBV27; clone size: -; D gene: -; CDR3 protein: CASSSSVGPYEQYF; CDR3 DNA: TGTGCCAGCAGTTCGAGCGTCGGACCCTACGAGCAGTACTTC
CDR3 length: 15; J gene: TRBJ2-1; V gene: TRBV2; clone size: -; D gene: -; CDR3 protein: CASSVSGGTYNEQFF; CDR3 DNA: TGTGCCAGCAGTGTTAGCGGAGGGACCTACAATGAGCAGTTCTTC
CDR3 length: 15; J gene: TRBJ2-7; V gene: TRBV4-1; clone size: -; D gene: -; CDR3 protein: CASSQAGGRSYEQYF; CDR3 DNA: TGCGCCAGCAGCCAAGCGGGGGGCCGCTCCTACGAGCAGTACTTC
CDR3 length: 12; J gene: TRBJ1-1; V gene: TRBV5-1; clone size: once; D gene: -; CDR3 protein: CASASGNTEAFF; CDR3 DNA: TGCGCCAGCGCTTCGGGGAACACTGAAGCTTTCTTT
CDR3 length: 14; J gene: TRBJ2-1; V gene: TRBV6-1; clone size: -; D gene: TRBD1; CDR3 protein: CASSPGQGMNEQFF; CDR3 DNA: TGTGCCAGCAGTCCCGGACAGGGGATGAATGAGCAGTTCTTC
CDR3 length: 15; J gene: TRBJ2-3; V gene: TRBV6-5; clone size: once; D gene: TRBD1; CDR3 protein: CASRTQGVSTDTQYF; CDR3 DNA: TGTGCCAGCAGAACACAGGGGGTCAGCACAGATACGCAGTATTTT
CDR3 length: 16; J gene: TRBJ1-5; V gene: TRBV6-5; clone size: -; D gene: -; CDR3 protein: CASSSGPGRAGQPQHF; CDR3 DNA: TGTGCCAGCAGTTCAGGACCCGGTAGGGCGGGTCAGCCCCAGCATTTT
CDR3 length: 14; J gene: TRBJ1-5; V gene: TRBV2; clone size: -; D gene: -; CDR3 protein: CASSPGWSNQPQHF; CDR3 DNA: TGTGCCAGCAGCCCTGGTTGGTCCAATCAGCCCCAGCATTTT
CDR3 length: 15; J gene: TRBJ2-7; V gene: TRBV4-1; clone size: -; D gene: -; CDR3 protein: CASSQDPRGRYEQYF; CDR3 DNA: TGCGCCAGCAGCCAAGATCCCAGGGGTAGGTACGAGCAGTACTTC
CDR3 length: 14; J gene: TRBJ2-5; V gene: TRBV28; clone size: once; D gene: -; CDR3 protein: CASSDMGGEETQYF; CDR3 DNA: TGTGCCAGCAGTGACATGGGGGGCGAAGAGACCCAGTACTTC
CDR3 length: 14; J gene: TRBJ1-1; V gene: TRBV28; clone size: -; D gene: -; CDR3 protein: CASSLFPANTEAFF; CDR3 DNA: TGTGCCAGCAGTTTATTTCCCGCGAACACTGAAGCTTTCTTT
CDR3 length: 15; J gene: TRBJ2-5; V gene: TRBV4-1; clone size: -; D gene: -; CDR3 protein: CASSQRLASQETQYF; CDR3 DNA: TGCGCCAGCAGCCAAAGATTGGCATCTCAAGAGACCCAGTACTTC
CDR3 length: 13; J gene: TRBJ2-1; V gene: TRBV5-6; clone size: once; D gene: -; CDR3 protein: CASSFVTSHEQFF; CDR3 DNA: TGTGCCAGCAGCTTTGTGACATCCCATGAGCAGTTCTTC
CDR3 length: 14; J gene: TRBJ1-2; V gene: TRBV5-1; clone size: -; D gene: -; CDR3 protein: CASSLGAQAYGYTF; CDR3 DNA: TGCGCCAGCAGCTTGGGAGCCCAGGCCTATGGCTACACCTTC
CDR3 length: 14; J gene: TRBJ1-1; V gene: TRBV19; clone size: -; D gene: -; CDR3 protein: CASSISGRNTEAFF; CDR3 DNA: TGTGCCAGTAGTATCTCAGGGAGGAACACTGAAGCTTTCTTT
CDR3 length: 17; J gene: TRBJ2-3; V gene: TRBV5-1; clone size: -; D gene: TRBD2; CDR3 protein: CASSLGLAGVGTDTQYF; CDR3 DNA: TGCGCCAGCAGCTTGGGACTAGCGGGAGTCGGGACAGATACGCAGTATTTT
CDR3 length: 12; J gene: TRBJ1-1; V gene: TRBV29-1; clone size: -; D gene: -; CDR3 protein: CSVGTGNTEAFF; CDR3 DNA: TGCAGCGTGGGGACGGGTAACACTGAAGCTTTCTTT
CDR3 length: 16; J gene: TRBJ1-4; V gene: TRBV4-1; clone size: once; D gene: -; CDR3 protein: CASSPSLSGIAEKLFF; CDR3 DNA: TGCGCCAGCAGCCCCTCCCTTTCTGGGATTGCTGAAAAACTGTTTTTT
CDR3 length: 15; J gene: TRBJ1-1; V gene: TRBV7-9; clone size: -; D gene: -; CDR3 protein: CASSAHTGRFTEAFF; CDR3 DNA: TGTGCCAGCAGCGCCCATACAGGGAGATTTACTGAAGCTTTCTTT
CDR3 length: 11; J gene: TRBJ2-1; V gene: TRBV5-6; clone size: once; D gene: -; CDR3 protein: CASSLEDSEFF; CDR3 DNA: TGTGCCAGCAGCTTGGAGGACAGCGAGTTCTTC
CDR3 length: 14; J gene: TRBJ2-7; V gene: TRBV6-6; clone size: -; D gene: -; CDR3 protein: CASIQGGSPYEQYF; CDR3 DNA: TGTGCCAGCATTCAGGGTGGGAGCCCCTACGAGCAGTACTTC
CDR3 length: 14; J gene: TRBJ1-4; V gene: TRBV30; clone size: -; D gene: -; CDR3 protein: CAWTLGPTGEKLFF; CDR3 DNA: TGTGCCTGGACCCTGGGACCTACGGGTGAAAAACTGTTTTTT
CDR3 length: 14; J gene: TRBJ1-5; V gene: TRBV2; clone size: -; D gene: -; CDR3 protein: CASSAEAMGLPQHF; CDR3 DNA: TGTGCCAGCAGTGCTGAAGCAATGGGATTGCCCCAGCATTTT
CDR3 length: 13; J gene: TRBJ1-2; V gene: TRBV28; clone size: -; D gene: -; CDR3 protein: CASSSHAPYGYTF; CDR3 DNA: TGTGCCAGCAGTTCCCACGCCCCCTATGGCTACACCTTC
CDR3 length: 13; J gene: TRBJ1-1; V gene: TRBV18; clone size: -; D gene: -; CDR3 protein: CASSVGTNTEAFF; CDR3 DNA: TGTGCCAGCTCAGTGGGGACCAACACTGAAGCTTTCTTT
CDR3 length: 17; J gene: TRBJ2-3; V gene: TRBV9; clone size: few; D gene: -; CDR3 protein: CASSVSLGPRATDTQYF; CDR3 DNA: TGTGCCAGCAGCGTAAGTTTGGGCCCGCGGGCCACAGATACGCAGTATTTT
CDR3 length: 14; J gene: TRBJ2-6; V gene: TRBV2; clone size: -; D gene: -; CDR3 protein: CASRSVTGANVLTF; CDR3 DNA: TGTGCCAGCCGATCGGTGACTGGGGCCAACGTCCTGACTTTC
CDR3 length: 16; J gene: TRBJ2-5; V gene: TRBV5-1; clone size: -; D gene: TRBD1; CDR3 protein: CASSLLGQGGQETQYF; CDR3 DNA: TGCGCCAGCAGCTTGTTAGGACAGGGTGGTCAAGAGACCCAGTACTTC
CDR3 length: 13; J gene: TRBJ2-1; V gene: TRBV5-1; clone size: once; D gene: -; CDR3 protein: CASSLDMRPEQFF; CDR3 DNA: TGCGCCAGCAGCTTGGACATGCGGCCTGAGCAGTTCTTC